This TCR beta chain was profiled in a study of T cells after yellow fever vaccination. In making TCR cDNA, 5'RACE template switching added a universal primer site and UMIs to it. From the 5' RACE reads, TCRdb called clonotypes with MiXCR, one entry per CDR3 protein. The sample records over 250,000 distinct CDR3 sequences, 4.1% being singletons. The CDR3 spans 12 residues. The V end was cut by 4 bases, the J end by 7 bases, with 10 bases between. Germline V lookup: CDR1 DFQATT, CDR2 SNEGSKA (reference sequence). Only a few counts were recorded for this clonotype. This clonotype was obtained from a young man who received the YFV17D yellow fever vaccine. V is TRBV20-1 and J is TRBJ1-4; TRBD1 might be the D (6 bases). Specimen: PBMCs, collected 5 days after the yellow fever booster vaccination. CDR3 amino acids: CSATGDGEKLFF. As DNA, the CDR3 is TGCAGTGCTACAGGGGACGGTGAAAAACTGTTTTTT.